The TCR beta chain under discussion was sequenced for a study of T cell repertoires in cytomegalovirus infection. About the study: Alongside well-studied HLA-B-restricted CMV epitopes, recently identified HLA-C-restricted CMV epitopes were also used. Public TCR beta signatures marked donors with CMV infection and the matching HLA. The study's findings and limits: Totalled public TCR beta family frequency picked out people who carried CMV plus the relevant HLA. The study found HLA-C-restricted CMV-specific TCR beta clonotypes dominating the ex vivo response.

TCRdb fed the reads into MiXCR, producing one record per CDR3 protein. This sample has around 900,000 distinct CDR3 sequences, with around 30% found just once. About this clonotype itself: Its antigen is currently unknown.

Trimming cost V 4 bases and J 0 bases, with 10 bases left between them. Germline-derived CDR1 and CDR2 are MGHRA and YSYEKL. CDR3 length: 14 residues. The material sequenced was cultured CD8+ T cells from PBMCs, taken from culture after CMV antigen stimulation. The chain is built from TRBV4-1 and TRBJ2-7; no clear D. This TCR was sampled from a human donor in good health (CMV status not recorded). Some clones in this sample may be carry-over from other donors' samples. CDR3 sequence reads: CASSPVSSSYEQYV. The DNA of the CDR3 is TGCGCCAGCAGCCCGGTCAGTTCCTCCTACGAGCAGTACGTC.